Below are 27 T cell receptor beta chains sequenced from a single sample in a study of blood T cell repertoires in COVID-19. The table came from immunoSEQ multiplex PCR; TCRdb's copy has only in-frame clones and leaves some out. The sample has some 26,000 clones; about four fifths are singletons. Specimen: peripheral blood. Every receptor here comes from a man in his 70s with acute or convalescent COVID-19.

The V call is TRBV27, the J call TRBJ1-1; the D gene is possibly TRBD1 (5 bases). Germline-derived CDR1 and CDR2 are MNHEY and SMNVEV (reference sequence). V dropped 5 bases and J dropped 0 bases, with 10 bases sitting between them. The CDR3 runs to 14 residues. CDR3 protein: CASSGRGMNTEAFF. Written as DNA, the CDR3 is TGTGCCAGCAGTGGGAGGGGAATGAACACTGAAGCTTTCTTT.

This sequence joins TRBV2 and TRBJ2-2, with a possible D match to TRBD2 (5 bases). Germline V lookup: CDR1 SNHLY, CDR2 FYNNEI. The CDR3 contains 15 residues. V lost 5 bases and J 0 bases, leaving 10 bases between the germline ends. The DNA for the CDR3 is TGTGCCAGCAGTCCCGGACTGGCGAACACCGGGGAGCTGTTTTTT. The encoded protein is CASSPGLANTGELFF.

The chain is built from TRBV10-3 and TRBJ2-3; TRBD2 aligns across 11 bases. Trimming took 4 bases from V and 4 from J; bases not matched to a gene: 7. Germline values: CDR1 ENHRY, CDR2 SYGVKD. This CDR3 contains 16 residues. This chain's CDR3 is CAISGGTSGGPDTQYF. In DNA, the CDR3 is TGTGCCATCAGTGGGGGCACTAGCGGGGGACCAGATACGCAGTATTTT.

V usage is TRBV11-1 and J usage is TRBJ2-6; TRBD1 matches 9 bases. Germline CDR1 is SGHAT and CDR2 is FQDESV (reference sequence). J lost 2 bases, V lost 5 bases, and 4 bases had no gene match. This CDR3 region has 16 residues. The CDR3 nucleotides are TGTGCCAGCAGCCTACAGGGGGCCACTGGGGCCAACGTCCTGACTTTC. Residues: CASSLQGATGANVLTF.

The J gene is TRBJ1-5, the V gene TRBV19; weak D call: TRBD1 (5 bases). V shed 10 bases and J shed 4 bases, with 23 bases lying between them. The CDR3 totals 16 residues. Germline CDR1 is LNHDA and CDR2 is SQIVND (reference sequence). The CDR3 is CATTPGVGGENQPQHF. The CDR3 DNA sequence: TGTGCCACTACCCCCGGCGTTGGGGGGGAAAATCAGCCCCAGCATTTT.

The V gene is TRBV5-1, the J gene TRBJ2-3, with 9 nucleotides matching TRBD1. Per germline, CDR1 SGHRS and CDR2 YFSETQ. The J segment lost 5 bases and the V segment lost 5 bases, leaving 9 bases of the junction unmatched. This CDR3 has 15 amino acids. This CDR3 is CASRRTGGTRDTQYF. As DNA, the CDR3 is TGCGCCAGCAGACGAACAGGGGGCACGAGAGATACGCAGTATTTT.

The count of this clone is one. This sequence joins TRBV2 and TRBJ1-1; 10 bases line up with TRBD1. The germline V gene has CDR1 SNHLY and CDR2 FYNNEI. With 6 bases clipped from V and 1 base from J, the junction kept 14 bases outside the gene matches. The CDR3 is made up of 18 amino acids. The chain's CDR3 is CASSGGTGATSWNTEAFF. Written as DNA, the CDR3 is TGTGCCAGCAGCGGGGGGACAGGGGCGACCAGCTGGAACACTGAAGCTTTCTTT. The full variable domain, its missing parts supplied by reference TRBV2 and TRBJ1-1, is EPEVTQTPSHQVTQMGQEVILRCVPISNHLYFYWYRQILGQKVEFLVSFYNNEISEKSEIFDDQFSVERPDGSNFTLKIRSTKLEDSAMYFCASSGGTGATSWNTEAFFGQGTRLTVV.

This clone showed up just a few times. CDR3 sequence reads: CASSTLPGGGNTEAFF. CDR3 DNA sequence: TGTGCCAGCAGCACCCTACCGGGAGGGGGGAACACTGAAGCTTTCTTT. The chain carries TRBV7-9 and TRBJ1-1; D is perhaps TRBD1 (6 bases). The V and J ends lost 5 bases and 1 base respectively, with 17 bases between them. Per the germline V gene, CDR1 is SEHNR and CDR2 is FQNEAQ (reference sequence). The CDR3 runs to 16 residues.

J is TRBJ1-2 and V is TRBV5-1, with D unresolved. Trimming shortened V by 0 bases and J by 7 bases, and 10 bases separated the two germline ends. There are 13 residues in the CDR3. Germline CDR1 is SGHRS and CDR2 is YFSETQ. CDR3 sequence (DNA): TGCGCCAGCAGCTTGGGTGGTGAGATTGGCTACACCTTC. Protein product: CASSLGGEIGYTF.

As DNA, the CDR3 is TGTGCCAGCAGTCAGTTTAGTTTCGGGAACAGGGACAATCAGCCCCAGCATTTT. Amino acids: CASSQFSFGNRDNQPQHF. This chain uses TRBV6-2 or TRBV6-3 with TRBJ1-5; a weak D match, TRBD1 (6 bases). Germline lookup yields CDR1 MNHEY and CDR2 SVGEGT. V lost 5 bases and J lost 3, with 23 bases in between. The CDR3 is made up of 18 amino acids.

The chain recombines TRBV11-2 with TRBJ1-6, with D unresolved. Germline V gives CDR1 SGHAT, CDR2 FQNNGV. CDR3 length: 13 amino acids. Trimming took off 4 bases at V and 3 bases at J, with 4 bases between the two ends. Here the CDR3 reads CASSSGYNSPLHF. In DNA, the CDR3 is TGTGCCAGCAGCTCCGGCTATAATTCACCCCTCCACTTT.

The J gene is TRBJ1-2, the V gene TRBV7-8, with TRBD1 as a possible D gene (6 bases). CDR3 length equals 13 residues. Germline assignment: CDR1 SGHVS and CDR2 FQNEAQ. V was clipped by 5 bases and J by 2 bases, with 9 bases between them. Here the CDR3 DNA reads TGTGCCAGCAGCGCAGGGGTGAACTATGGCTACACCTTC. Residues: CASSAGVNYGYTF.

This sequence joins TRBV7-9 and TRBJ1-6, with D tentatively TRBD1 (6 bases). Trimming stripped 3 bases from V and 10 bases from J, with 16 bases between. Germline CDR1 reads SEHNR; CDR2 reads FQNEAQ (reference sequence). The CDR3 covers 15 residues. This CDR3 is CASSFTGNSQSPLHF. The CDR3 DNA reads as TGTGCCAGCAGCTTCACAGGGAACAGTCAATCACCCCTCCACTTT. Drawing the rest from reference TRBV7-9 and TRBJ1-6, the complete variable domain is DTGVSQNPRHKITKRGQNVTFRCDPISEHNRLYWYRQTLGQGPEFLTYFQNEAQLEKSRLLSDRFSAERPKGSFSTLEIQRTEQGDSAMYLCASSFTGNSQSPLHFGNGTRLTVT.

The chain employs TRBV7-2 and TRBJ1-2; D unclear. The CDR3 consists of 13 residues. V shed 3 bases and J shed 8 bases, with 13 bases lying between them. Germline V gene sequence: CDR1 SGHTA, CDR2 FQGNSA. CDR3 protein: CASSLRPIKGYTF. The CDR3 DNA is TGTGCCAGCAGCTTGCGCCCCATTAAAGGCTACACCTTC.

The rearrangement uses TRBV7-9 and TRBJ2-2; 8 bases map to TRBD1. This CDR3 is 16 amino acids long. V lost 4 bases, J lost 1 base, and 5 bases stayed unmatched. Germline lookup yields CDR1 SEHNR and CDR2 FQNEAQ (reference sequence). The CDR3 here is CASSSRDRLNTGELFF. The CDR3 DNA sequence: TGTGCCAGCAGCTCTCGGGACAGGCTGAACACCGGGGAGCTGTTTTTT. Full variable domain (missing parts from reference TRBV7-9 and TRBJ2-2): DTGVSQNPRHKITKRGQNVTFRCDPISEHNRLYWYRQTLGQGPEFLTYFQNEAQLEKSRLLSDRFSAERPKGSFSTLEIQRTEQGDSAMYLCASSSRDRLNTGELFFGEGSRLTVL.

The V and J genes are TRBV5-4 and TRBJ2-2; no clear D. The CDR3 is made up of 14 amino acids. CDR1 is SGHNT, CDR2 YYREEE, per germline (reference sequence). Trimming removed 4 bases from V and 4 bases from J, with 11 bases in between. The CDR3 sequence: CASSAGQATGELFF. Here the CDR3 DNA reads TGTGCCAGCAGCGCTGGTCAGGCCACCGGGGAGCTGTTTTTT.

This clone was observed once. This chain connects TRBV7-2 to TRBJ2-5; possibly TRBD1 for D (5 bases). V was trimmed by 3 bases and J by 2 bases, leaving 7 bases between them. The CDR3 spans 13 residues. CDR1 and CDR2 (germline): SGHTA, FQGNSA. The CDR3 bases are TGTGCCAGCAGCTTCCAGGGTCAAGAGACCCAGTACTTC. This codes for CASSFQGQETQYF.

In this sample, this clone turned up a few times. The chain carries TRBV18 and TRBJ2-3; a possible D gene is TRBD1 (6 bases). This CDR3 contains 14 residues. The V end lost 4 bases, the J end lost 3 bases, and 11 bases lay between the germline ends. Germline V gives CDR1 KGHSH, CDR2 LQKENI. The CDR3 loop is CASSQGQNTDTQYF. Written as DNA, the CDR3 is TGTGCCAGCTCACAAGGACAGAATACAGATACGCAGTATTTT.

V usage is TRBV28 and J usage is TRBJ1-1, with D possibly TRBD1 on 6 matching bases. This CDR3 contains 14 residues. Germline CDR1 is MDHEN and CDR2 is SYDVKM. V gave up 8 bases and J gave up 0 bases, with 13 bases separating them. The CDR3 sequence: CASRLGQMNTEAFF. The CDR3 DNA follows: TGTGCCAGCCGTCTCGGACAGATGAACACTGAAGCTTTCTTT.

This clone was detected once. This sequence joins TRBV30 and TRBJ1-2, with unresolved D. Germline V lookup: CDR1 GTSNPN, CDR2 SVGIG (reference sequence). Trimming removed 1 base from V and 0 bases from J, with 15 bases in between. The CDR3 is made up of 16 amino acids. CDR3 region: CAWSDNLSGANYGYTF. In DNA form, the CDR3 reads TGTGCCTGGAGTGACAACCTCAGTGGAGCTAACTATGGCTACACCTTC.

V usage is TRBV9 and J usage is TRBJ2-2, with 11 bases matching TRBD1. Per germline, CDR1 SGDLS and CDR2 YYNGEE. The CDR3 spans 16 residues. The V and J ends lost 3 bases and 4 bases, in that order; junction bases with no gene match: 5. The CDR3: CASSGTGGATTGELFF. In DNA, the CDR3 is TGTGCCAGCAGCGGGACAGGGGGCGCGACCACCGGGGAGCTGTTTTTT.

The chain employs TRBV19 and TRBJ2-7, with a possible D match to TRBD1 (6 bases). Germline V lookup: CDR1 LNHDA, CDR2 SQIVND (reference sequence). The CDR3 spans 13 residues. Trimming shortened V by 3 bases and J by 3 bases, and 9 bases separated the two germline ends. The CDR3 DNA reads as TGTGCCAGTAGTATTCGCAGGGGCTACGAGCAGTACTTC. This sequence encodes CASSIRRGYEQYF.

The V and J genes are TRBV10-3 and TRBJ2-7, with TRBD1 matching 7 bases. Per germline, CDR1 ENHRY and CDR2 SYGVKD. This CDR3 comprises 12 residues. J was trimmed by 6 bases and V by 10 bases; bases with no gene match: 9. CDR3 nucleotides: TGTGCCACCCGGATTGACAGGGCCGAGCAGTACTTC. As protein: CATRIDRAEQYF.

The V call is TRBV20-1, the J call TRBJ1-5; D remains ambiguous. Trimming took off 3 bases at V and 12 bases at J, with 21 bases between the two ends. This CDR3 is built from 14 residues. The V gene's germline CDR1 is DFQATT and CDR2 SNEGSKA (reference sequence). CDR3 protein: CSASFRATSSSQHF. Here the CDR3 DNA reads TGCAGTGCTAGTTTCCGAGCCACAAGTTCTAGCCAGCATTTT.

The V and J genes are TRBV19 and TRBJ1-5; no firm D call. Germline CDR1 reads LNHDA; CDR2 reads SQIVND (reference sequence). This CDR3 contains 13 residues. V lost 3 bases and J 4 bases, leaving 7 bases between the germline ends. The CDR3 is CASSITENQPQHF. In DNA, the CDR3 is TGTGCCAGTAGTATTACAGAAAATCAGCCCCAGCATTTT.

This chain uses TRBV5-1 with TRBJ1-5; 11 nucleotides agree with TRBD1. V was pared by 0 bases and J by 5 bases, with 1 base of the junction left unmatched. The CDR3 contains 15 residues. Germline-derived CDR1 and CDR2 are SGHRS and YFSETQ. DNA of the CDR3: TGCGCCAGCAGCTTGGCGGGACAGGGGGATCAGCCCCAGCATTTT. Translation gives CASSLAGQGDQPQHF.

V is TRBV5-1 and J is TRBJ2-5; possible D gene TRBD1, 5 bases. Germline CDR1 reads SGHRS; CDR2 reads YFSETQ. The germline V and J ends were trimmed by 2 bases and 1 base, with 9 bases remaining between them. CDR3 size: 14 residues. The CDR3 DNA follows: TGCGCCAGCAGCTTAGACAGTATCCAAGAGACCCAGTACTTC. It is translated as CASSLDSIQETQYF.